This passage covers 17 T cell receptor beta chains from one sample sequenced in a study of blood T cell repertoires in COVID-19. Sequencing was performed with immunoSEQ multiplex PCR; in TCRdb, only in-frame clones are kept and a portion is missing. The sample includes about 75,000 clones, about four fifths of them seen just once. Sequences were obtained from peripheral blood. These TCRs come from a woman older than 75 with active or convalescent COVID-19.

V usage is TRBV9 and J usage is TRBJ2-5; a possible D gene is TRBD1 (6 bases). The germline V gene has CDR1 SGDLS and CDR2 YYNGEE. CDR3 size: 15 residues. V lost 6 bases, J lost 5 bases, and 20 bases lay in between. The CDR3 sequence is CASTPSRGLGETQYF. CDR3 DNA: TGTGCCAGCACCCCAAGCAGGGGCTTGGGGGAGACCCAGTACTTC.

The chain recombines TRBV7-9 with TRBJ2-7; 12 bases agree with TRBD1. The CDR3 sequence is 15 residues long. The germline CDR1 and CDR2 sequences are SEHNR and FQNEAQ (reference sequence). Losses at the gene ends were 5 bases for V and 4 bases for J; bases not matched to a gene: 6. CDR3 sequence: CASSNRDRGLYEQYF. In DNA, the CDR3 is TGTGCCAGCAGCAACCGGGACAGGGGGCTTTACGAGCAGTACTTC.

This clone was seen just once. This chain links TRBV6-5 with TRBJ1-2; D possibly corresponds to TRBD1 (6 bases). Germline V gives CDR1 MNHEY, CDR2 SVGAGI. Deletions cut 5 bases from V and 5 bases from J, with 15 bases between. The CDR3 spans 14 residues. CDR3 sequence: CASSPGQNKYGYTF. The CDR3 coding sequence is TGTGCCAGCAGTCCCGGACAGAACAAGTATGGCTACACCTTC.

The chain links TRBV2 to TRBJ1-4, with D maybe TRBD1 (6 bases). The germline CDR1 and CDR2 sequences are SNHLY and FYNNEI. This CDR3 has 16 amino acids. The germline V and J ends were trimmed by 2 bases and 4 bases, with 14 bases remaining between them. DNA of the CDR3: TGTGCCAGCAGTGAAAGATTGAGGGGGAATAATGAAAAACTGTTTTTT. It encodes CASSERLRGNNEKLFF.

The chain employs TRBV6-1 and TRBJ2-3; D might be TRBD2 (5 bases). V gave up 1 base and J gave up 8 bases, with 25 bases separating them. This CDR3 contains 18 residues. CDR1 is MNHNS and CDR2 is SASEGT in the germline V gene. CDR3 region: CASSEGTVWVFSTGTQYF. In nucleotides, the CDR3 is TGTGCCAGCAGTGAAGGGACTGTCTGGGTCTTCAGCACGGGTACGCAGTATTTT.

The genes are TRBV7-8 and TRBJ2-7; weak D call: TRBD2 (5 bases). The CDR3 length is 12 residues. V lost 2 bases to trimming and J lost 5 bases, with 7 bases between them. In germline, CDR1 is SGHVS, CDR2 FQNEAQ. CDR3 loop: CASSLIGDEQYF. The DNA of the CDR3 is TGTGCCAGCAGCTTAATCGGGGACGAGCAGTACTTC.

The chain has TRBV7-2 and TRBJ2-7, with TRBD2 matching over 9 bases. V lost 5 bases, J lost 6 bases, and 11 bases stayed unmatched. The CDR3 is made up of 15 amino acids. Germline loops: CDR1 SGHTA, CDR2 FQGNSA. The CDR3 is CASSTSGTSYREQYF. The CDR3 nucleotides are TGTGCCAGCAGCACGTCCGGGACTAGCTATCGCGAGCAGTACTTC.

The chain combines TRBV7-9 with TRBJ1-2; D not resolved. Germline V lookup: CDR1 SEHNR, CDR2 FQNEAQ (reference sequence). V lost 1 base and J lost 8, with 11 bases in between. The CDR3 is made up of 13 amino acids. CDR3 nucleotides: TGTGCCAGCAGCTTAGATAATCCAACAGGCTACACCTTC. Translated: CASSLDNPTGYTF.

The chain is built from TRBV4-1 and TRBJ2-1; D remains ambiguous. Germline V gives CDR1 MGHRA, CDR2 YSYEKL. The CDR3 covers 13 residues. V was cut by 2 bases and J by 9 bases, with 11 bases left in between. The CDR3 DNA is TGCGCCAGCAGCCAAACTGATCGAACTGAGCAGTTCTTC. This gives the protein CASSQTDRTEQFF.

CDR3 region: CASSSYADTQYF. CDR3 nucleotide sequence: TGTGCCAGCAGCTCCTACGCAGATACGCAGTATTTT. The chain carries TRBV7-2 and TRBJ2-3; D is unresolved. Germline V gene data show CDR1 as SGHTA and CDR2 as FQGNSA. The V and J ends lost 4 bases and 4 bases respectively, with 6 bases between them. The CDR3 covers 12 residues. Combining the CDR3 with reference TRBV7-2 and TRBJ2-3 gives the whole variable domain GAGVSQSPSNKVTEKGKDVELRCDPISGHTALYWYRQSLGQGLEFLIYFQGNSAPDKSGLPSDRFSAERTGGSVSTLTIQRTQQEDSAVYLCASSSYADTQYFGPGTRLTVL.

J is TRBJ1-4 and V is TRBV28, with 7 bases aligning to TRBD1. In germline, CDR1 is MDHEN, CDR2 SYDVKM. Trimming at V came to 4 bases and at J to 9 bases, leaving 8 bases not matched to a gene. The CDR3 is made up of 14 amino acids. The CDR3 loop is CASSYIRGVKKLFF. The CDR3 region has the DNA TGTGCCAGCAGTTATATCAGGGGGGTCAAAAAACTGTTTTTT.

The V call is TRBV3-1 (or the pseudogene TRBV3-2), the J call TRBJ1-5; D remains unclear. V lost 1 base to trimming and J lost 0 bases, with 7 bases between them. Germline assignment: CDR1 LGHDT and CDR2 YNNKEL (reference sequence). The length of the CDR3 is 15 residues. The CDR3 spells CASSQGRYSNQPQHF. In DNA form, the CDR3 reads TGTGCCAGCAGCCAAGGTAGATATAGCAATCAGCCCCAGCATTTT.

The gene calls are TRBV27 and TRBJ2-1; 11 bases match TRBD2. J gave up 4 bases and V 4 bases, and 12 bases lay outside the gene matches. Germline V gives CDR1 MNHEY, CDR2 SMNVEV (reference sequence). This CDR3 is built from 18 residues. In nucleotides, the CDR3 is TGTGCCAGCAGTTCCACCACCGGGACTAGCGGTTTGTACAATGAGCAGTTCTTC. Translated, it gives CASSSTTGTSGLYNEQFF.

This clone was picked up one time. This chain links TRBV7-8 with TRBJ2-3; TRBD2 aligns across 7 bases. This CDR3 is built from 19 residues. CDR1 and CDR2 (germline): SGHVS, FQNEAQ. Trimming at V came to 0 bases and at J to 3 bases, leaving 15 bases not matched to a gene. CDR3 in DNA: TGTGCCAGCAGCTTAGCGTCGGTTGGGAGCGGGGCGGTGACAGATACGCAGTATTTT. It yields the protein CASSLASVGSGAVTDTQYF.

In regard to this clone: A junction end diverges from the germline sequence, so it may reflect a read error. CDR3 region: CSARGRIF. CDR3 bases: TGCAGTGCTAGGGGGAGGATCTTC. This sequence joins TRBV20-1 and TRBJ1-2; D not certain. The CDR3 runs 8 residues. Germline-derived CDR1 and CDR2 are DFQATT and SNEGSKA (reference sequence).

The rearrangement uses TRBV7-2 and TRBJ2-3; possibly TRBD2 for D (6 bases). CDR1 SGHTA and CDR2 FQGNSA come from the germline V gene. The CDR3 extends over 15 amino acids. The V end was cut by 8 bases, the J end by 1 base, with 16 bases between. The CDR3 sequence is CASGRRLEGTDTQYF. DNA for the CDR3: TGTGCCAGCGGCAGGAGACTAGAAGGCACAGATACGCAGTATTTT.

The chain uses TRBV18 and TRBJ2-3; weak D call: TRBD1 (5 bases). The CDR3 has 14 amino acids. V lost 3 bases to trimming and J lost 6 bases, with 13 bases between them. The germline V gene has CDR1 KGHSH and CDR2 LQKENI. Here the CDR3 DNA reads TGTGCCAGCTCACCGAATAGGGGTGGCGATACGCAGTATTTT. This translates into CASSPNRGGDTQYF.